The next 23 T cell receptor beta chains were all read from a single sample in a study of cytomegalovirus exposure and HLA in healthy donors. PCR used 60 Vbeta primers and 13 Jbeta primers. The method was immunoSEQ multiplex PCR; TCRdb's version includes in-frame clones alone and lacks a portion of them. The table records about 160,000 clones, roughly 80% of them present only once. Material: PBMCs. The receptors come from a man aged 18 to 29 in good health and CMV-seropositive.

This chain links TRBV5-4 with TRBJ1-1, with D maybe TRBD1 (6 bases). The CDR3 covers 14 residues. CDR1 is SGHNT, CDR2 YYREEE, per germline (reference sequence). The ends were cut back, 0 bases at V and 4 bases at J, with 10 bases in the middle. CDR3 bases: TGTGCCAGCAGCTTGGGACAGGCCCCCACTGAAGCTTTCTTT. It yields the protein CASSLGQAPTEAFF.

V and J are TRBV5-1 and TRBJ2-1, with 10 bases that match TRBD2. Trimming removed 5 bases from V and 1 base from J; junction bases left unmatched: 9. The CDR3 is 17 amino acids. Germline CDR1 and CDR2: SGHRS and YFSETQ. Here the CDR3 DNA reads TGCGCCAGCAGGGCAATCCAGCGGGAGGGTTCCTACAATGAGCAGTTCTTC. Its translation: CASRAIQREGSYNEQFF.

The rearrangement uses TRBV7-9 and TRBJ1-1; 9 nucleotides align to TRBD1. Germline V gene lookup returns CDR1 SEHNR and CDR2 FQNEAQ (reference sequence). This CDR3 comprises 14 residues. Trimming cost V 5 bases and J 7 bases; bases outside gene matches: 8. The CDR3 DNA sequence: TGTGCCAGCAGCCCGCGGACAGGGGTTAATGAAGCTTTCTTT. It is translated as CASSPRTGVNEAFF.

This rearrangement joins TRBV7-2 to TRBJ2-7; D might be TRBD1 (5 bases). CDR1 is SGHTA and CDR2 is FQGNSA in the germline V gene. V lost 1 base, J lost 1 base, and 14 bases lay in between. CDR3 length: 16 residues. The CDR3 nucleotides are TGTGCCAGCAGCTTAGTGCTGGGGCCCGCGTCCTACGAGCAGTACTTC. It translates to CASSLVLGPASYEQYF.

The chain uses TRBV18 and TRBJ2-7, with 8 positions matching TRBD1. CDR3 length equals 16 residues. V gave up 2 bases and J gave up 3 bases; unmatched junction bases: 9. CDR1 and CDR2 (germline): KGHSH, LQKENI. CDR3 in amino acids: CASSPEGQVIGYEQYF. CDR3 in DNA: TGTGCCAGCTCACCAGAGGGACAGGTTATCGGCTACGAGCAGTACTTC.

The gene calls are TRBV21-1 and TRBJ2-1; the table gives TRBD2 as D, unverified against the DNA. TRBV21-1 is assigned pseudogene status. The CDR3 runs 14 residues. This CDR3 reads CASRGGGSYNEQFF. DNA of the CDR3: TGTGCCAGCAGGGGCGGGGGCTCCTACAATGAGCAGTTCTTC.

The chain combines TRBV7-8 with TRBJ1-5; weak D call: TRBD1 (6 bases). Germline-derived CDR1 and CDR2 are SGHVS and FQNEAQ. V was pared by 5 bases and J by 3 bases, with 14 bases between. The CDR3 has 15 amino acids. As DNA, the CDR3 is TGTGCCAGCAGCGGAACAGGGAGTCCCAATCAGCCCCAGCATTTT. This translates into CASSGTGSPNQPQHF.

The genes are TRBV5-4 and TRBJ2-1; 11 bases map to TRBD1. CDR3 length: 16 amino acids. Germline V gene data show CDR1 as SGHNT and CDR2 as YYREEE (reference sequence). Trimming removed 2 bases from V and 2 bases from J; junction bases left unmatched: 3. CDR3 coding DNA: TGTGCCAGCAGCTTTGCGGGACAGGGGGCCTACAATGAGCAGTTCTTC. It yields the protein CASSFAGQGAYNEQFF.

The chain is built from TRBV15 and TRBJ2-2, with D tentatively TRBD2 (6 bases). Trimming left V 4 bases short and J 1 base short, with 7 bases between. CDR3 length equals 14 residues. Germline lookup yields CDR1 LNHNV and CDR2 YYDKDF (reference sequence). As DNA, the CDR3 is TGTGCCACCAGCACAGCGGGGAACACCGGGGAGCTGTTTTTT. Translating gives CATSTAGNTGELFF.

This chain links TRBV11-2 with TRBJ2-1; 7 nucleotides agree with TRBD2. Germline CDR1 SGHAT, CDR2 FQNNGV. The CDR3 contains 16 residues. Trimming at V came to 2 bases and at J to 10 bases, leaving 14 bases not matched to a gene. The CDR3 DNA sequence: TGTGCCAGCAGCTTAAGAAGTCTAGCGGCCTCATTCGAGCAGTTCTTC. Protein sequence: CASSLRSLAASFEQFF. Drawing the rest from reference TRBV11-2 and TRBJ2-1, the complete variable domain is EAGVAQSPRYKIIEKRQSVAFWCNPISGHATLYWYQQILGQGPKLLIQFQNNGVVDDSQLPKDRFSAERLKGVDSTLKIQPAKLEDSAVYLCASSLRSLAASFEQFFGPGTRLTVL.

This clone appeared a few times. The chain has TRBV5-1 and TRBJ2-5, with TRBD2 matching 16 bases. The CDR3 loop spans 16 amino acids. After removal of 5 bases from V and 4 bases from J, the junction contained 5 bases not matched to a gene. CDR1 and CDR2 (germline): SGHRS, YFSETQ. CDR3: CASSPGTSGGVETQYF. CDR3 sequence (DNA): TGCGCCAGCAGTCCCGGGACTAGCGGGGGGGTAGAGACCCAGTACTTC. The full variable domain, with the rest looked up from reference TRBV5-1 and TRBJ2-5, is KAGVTQTPRYLIKTRGQQVTLSCSPISGHRSVSWYQQTPGQGLQFLFEYFSETQRNKGNFPGRFSGRQFSNSRSEMNVSTLELGDSALYLCASSPGTSGGVETQYFGPGTRLLVL.

The chain uses TRBV10-3 and TRBJ1-1; unclear D gene. CDR3 size: 16 residues. V shed 0 bases and J shed 2 bases, with 13 bases lying between them. Germline assignment: CDR1 ENHRY and CDR2 SYGVKD. The CDR3 loop is CAISESRAQTNTEAFF. Here the CDR3 DNA reads TGTGCCATCAGTGAGTCGCGGGCACAGACCAACACTGAAGCTTTCTTT.

This clone was detected only once. The chain has TRBV9 and TRBJ2-3; D unclear. V shed 0 bases and J shed 2 bases, with 13 bases lying between them. The germline V gene has CDR1 SGDLS and CDR2 YYNGEE. CDR3 length: 16 amino acids. CDR3 sequence: CASSVAGWPITDTQYF. The CDR3 region has the DNA TGTGCCAGCAGCGTAGCAGGCTGGCCAATCACAGATACGCAGTATTTT. Filled out from reference TRBV9 and TRBJ2-3, the complete variable domain reads DSGVTQTPKHLITATGQRVTLRCSPRSGDLSVYWYQQSLDQGLQFLIQYYNGEERAKGNILERFSAQQFPDLHSELNLSSLELGDSALYFCASSVAGWPITDTQYFGPGTRLTVL.

The chain uses TRBV6-5 and TRBJ2-1, with 11 bases lining up with TRBD2. The germline V gene encodes CDR1 MNHEY and CDR2 SVGAGI. The CDR3 length is 15 residues. V was clipped by 6 bases and J by 8 bases; unmatched bases: 9. CDR3 sequence reads: CASSRTSGSGYEQFF. Written as DNA, the CDR3 is TGTGCCAGCAGCCGTACTAGCGGGAGTGGCTATGAGCAGTTCTTC.

CDR3 bases: TGTGCCAGCAGGGCAGGGTTCGGGTCCTTTGAAGCTTTCTTT. Encoded protein: CASRAGFGSFEAFF. The chain combines TRBV6-5 with TRBJ1-1; D perhaps matches TRBD1 (5 bases). This CDR3 has 14 amino acids. V lost 6 bases to trimming and J lost 7 bases, with 18 bases between them. Germline V CDR1 and CDR2: MNHEY, SVGAGI.

The chain recombines TRBV19 with TRBJ2-2, with TRBD1 identical over 9 bases. J lost 4 bases, V lost 5 bases, and 8 bases had no gene match. The CDR3 totals 16 residues. Germline CDR1 and CDR2: LNHDA and SQIVND (reference sequence). CDR3 nucleotide sequence: TGTGCCAGTAGTGGGCCGGGACAGGGTACCACCGGGGAGCTGTTTTTT. As protein: CASSGPGQGTTGELFF.

Note on this clone: Given a much more abundant clone one base away, this may be a read error. The chain links TRBV4-3 to TRBJ1-1; no definite D call. Germline V gene lookup returns CDR1 LGHNA and CDR2 YSLEER. The CDR3 length is 14 residues. Between the trimmed V and J ends, which lost 0 bases and 0 bases, there was a span of 5 bases. CDR3 region: CASSQDTLNTEAFF. The CDR3 DNA follows: TGCGCCAGCAGCCAAGATACACTGAACACTGAAGCTTTCTTT.

The J gene is TRBJ1-1, the V gene TRBV27, with 8 bases matching TRBD1. This CDR3 is built from 14 residues. From germline, CDR1 is MNHEY and CDR2 SMNVEV (reference sequence). The junction had 2 bases not matched to a gene; V was cut back by 3 bases and J by 2 bases. The CDR3 is CASSFDRGNTEAFF. CDR3 sequence (DNA): TGTGCCAGCAGTTTCGACAGGGGTAACACTGAAGCTTTCTTT.

The genes are TRBV4-1 and TRBJ1-3; weak D call: TRBD1 (6 bases). V shed 4 bases and J shed 0 bases, with 13 bases lying between them. The CDR3 covers 16 residues. Looked up from germline, CDR1 is MGHRA and CDR2 is YSYEKL. In DNA form, the CDR3 reads TGCGCCAGCAGCCCGCGGGGGCAGGTCTCTGGAAACACCATATATTTT. Translated, it gives CASSPRGQVSGNTIYF.

The chain recombines TRBV4-1 with TRBJ2-1; the D gene is possibly TRBD2 (6 bases). V was trimmed by 0 bases and J by 2 bases, leaving 14 bases between them. This CDR3 spans 17 amino acids. Germline CDR1 reads MGHRA; CDR2 reads YSYEKL. The CDR3 region is CASSQEERAATYNEQFF. CDR3 sequence (DNA): TGCGCCAGCAGCCAAGAGGAGCGGGCGGCAACCTACAATGAGCAGTTCTTC.

This clone was found many times. V is TRBV4-3 and J is TRBJ2-7, with D maybe TRBD2 (6 bases). This CDR3 contains 16 residues. Germline assignment: CDR1 LGHNA and CDR2 YSLEER. V dropped 0 bases and J dropped 0 bases, with 12 bases sitting between them. The CDR3 region is CASSQDLRGTSYEQYF. CDR3 bases: TGCGCCAGCAGCCAAGACCTCCGGGGGACCTCCTACGAGCAGTACTTC.

This chain links TRBV7-8 with TRBJ1-4; D perhaps matches TRBD1 (6 bases). Germline assignment: CDR1 SGHVS and CDR2 FQNEAQ. Trimming cost V 1 base and J 4 bases, with 10 bases left between them. The CDR3 loop spans 15 amino acids. DNA for the CDR3: TGTGCCAGCAGCTTAGTCCCAGGGGATAATGAAAAACTGTTTTTT. Protein sequence: CASSLVPGDNEKLFF.

This clone occurred once. This chain connects TRBV7-9 to TRBJ1-2; D gene ambiguous. V dropped 1 base and J dropped 2 bases, with 14 bases sitting between them. The CDR3 consists of 16 residues. The V gene's germline CDR1 is SEHNR and CDR2 FQNEAQ (reference sequence). CDR3 region: CASSLVSRYQNYGYTF. The CDR3 nucleotides read TGTGCCAGCAGCTTAGTATCTAGATACCAGAACTATGGCTACACCTTC.